In this sample, the clone carrying this T cell receptor beta chain turned up a few times. The V gene end was trimmed by 5 bases and the J gene end by 7 bases; junction bases not matched to a gene: 4. The germline V gene encodes CDR1 MNHEY and CDR2 SVGAGI. The length of the CDR3 is 15 residues. Alongside a J-beta primer mix, a sample-barcoded 5' primer served in a second PCR lasting roughly 6 to 11 cycles. TCRdb independently ran MiXCR on the 5' RACE reads; one entry per CDR3 protein. The sample shows about 1.5 million distinct CDR3 sequences, roughly 45% of them seen only once. The data are from a study of blood T cells in healthy people across ages.

The clonotype was recovered from a woman aged 18-29 years in good health. Source material: blood. The rearrangement joins TRBV6-5 to TRBJ2-1; 14 nucleotides match TRBD2. CDR3 DNA sequence: TGTGCCAGCAGTCTGACTAGCGGGAGGGTTAATGAGCAGTTCTTC. It translates to CASSLTSGRVNEQFF.